Below, 23 T cell receptor beta chains from the same sample are listed, as sequenced in a study of CD8+ T cells in alopecia areata (dated by TCRdb to 2016 to 2018). The receptor library was made with the immunoSEQ multiplex PCR assay. RNA was extracted from all samples and reverse transcribed into cDNA, which served as template for TCR sequencing. Sourced from immuneACCESS, this table was stored by TCRdb with only in-frame sequences that have V and J called. A share of the clones is absent; for the studies checked, an unresolved V gene accounts for under half, and the remainder has no known explanation. This sample is represented by some 200,000 clones; 55% to 70% of them were singletons. In total, the top ten clones hold 3.3% of the sample. The time point label, read with the paper, signifies: roughly 27 days on oral tofacitinib. The treatment or condition label here, explained by the study, means: oral pan-JAK inhibitor, 5-10 mg twice daily.

The input for sequencing was CD4+ T cells sorted from blood, taken at week 4, from a patient treated with tofacitinib. All receptors derive from a human donor with alopecia areata.

This clone was seen more than once but under ten times. The chain joins TRBV30 to TRBJ2-2; possibly TRBD2 for D (5 bases). The CDR3 loop spans 12 amino acids. Germline assignment: CDR1 GTSNPN and CDR2 SVGIG (reference sequence). The V and J ends lost 8 bases and 6 bases respectively, with 13 bases between them. The CDR3 here is CAGRLGAGELFF. The CDR3 bases are TGTGCCGGGCGGCTCGGGGCCGGGGAGCTGTTTTTT.

The gene calls are TRBV2 and TRBJ2-7; maybe TRBD1 (7 bases). The CDR3 extends over 13 amino acids. Germline assignment: CDR1 SNHLY and CDR2 FYNNEI. V was trimmed by 8 bases and J by 3 bases, leaving 14 bases between them. This CDR3 is CASGRQGLYEQYF. As DNA, the CDR3 is TGTGCCAGCGGACGACAGGGACTCTACGAGCAGTACTTC.

The chain joins TRBV5-6 to TRBJ1-2, with 8 bases matching TRBD1. This CDR3 has 15 amino acids. With V trimmed by 0 bases and J by 3 bases, 4 bases remained unmatched. Germline-derived CDR1 and CDR2 are SGHDT and YYEEEE. In nucleotides, the CDR3 is TGTGCCAGCAGCTTGGGGCAGGGGGCTTACTATGGCTACACCTTC. It specifies CASSLGQGAYYGYTF. The full variable domain, completed using reference TRBV5-6 and TRBJ1-2, is DAGVTQSPTHLIKTRGQQVTLRCSPKSGHDTVSWYQQALGQGPQFIFQYYEEEERQRGNFPDRFSGHQFPNYSSELNVNALLLGDSALYLCASSLGQGAYYGYTFGSGTRLTVV.

The rearrangement uses TRBV29-1 and TRBJ2-3; D is possibly TRBD1 or TRBD2 (5 bases each). In germline, CDR1 is SQVTM, CDR2 ANQGSEA. CDR3 length equals 14 residues. Trimming shortened V by 7 bases and J by 4 bases, and 18 bases separated the two germline ends. For the CDR3, the DNA is TGCAGCGCTAGTTCCGGGACCGGACCAGATACGCAGTATTTT. Translating gives CSASSGTGPDTQYF.

This chain joins TRBV30 and TRBJ1-4; D uncertain. The CDR3 runs to 15 residues. Germline loops: CDR1 GTSNPN, CDR2 SVGIG (reference sequence). V was clipped by 2 bases and J by 5 bases, with 15 bases between them. This chain's CDR3 is CAWSWAGSRNEKLFF. As DNA, the CDR3 is TGTGCCTGGAGTTGGGCAGGCAGTCGGAATGAAAAACTGTTTTTT.

The V call is TRBV6-5, the J call TRBJ2-2, with D unclear. Trimming removed 7 bases from V and 3 bases from J, with 12 bases in between. The CDR3 spans 14 residues. The germline V gene encodes CDR1 MNHEY and CDR2 SVGAGI. The CDR3 DNA reads as TGTGCCAGCATGGTTGGGGTCTACACCGGGGAGCTGTTTTTT. Encoded protein: CASMVGVYTGELFF.

J is TRBJ1-5 and V is TRBV27; 11 positions match TRBD1. Per the germline V gene, CDR1 is MNHEY and CDR2 is SMNVEV (reference sequence). The CDR3 length is 19 residues. V dropped 6 bases and J dropped 2; count of bases not matched to a gene: 15. The CDR3 coding sequence is TGTGCCAGCAGACTGGGCAAAGGGACAGGGGGAATAGGCAATCAGCCCCAGCATTTT. It codes for CASRLGKGTGGIGNQPQHF.

This clone showed up just a few times. This chain connects TRBV6-5 to TRBJ1-4; D is unclear. Trimming stripped 4 bases from V and 7 bases from J, with 19 bases between. Germline V gene data show CDR1 as MNHEY and CDR2 as SVGAGI. The CDR3 consists of 16 residues. CDR3 region: CASSSLGGSSSEKLFF. The CDR3 nucleotides read TGTGCCAGCAGTTCCCTCGGCGGCAGTTCCAGTGAAAAACTGTTTTTT.

The rearrangement links TRBV30 to TRBJ1-4; D unclear. The germline V and J ends were trimmed by 4 bases and 8 bases, with 14 bases remaining between them. The CDR3 runs 13 residues. Looked up from germline, CDR1 is GTSNPN and CDR2 is SVGIG (reference sequence). This chain's CDR3 is CAWTGPVGEKLFF. The CDR3 bases are TGTGCCTGGACCGGGCCCGTGGGAGAAAAACTGTTTTTT.

The rearrangement links TRBV11-2 to TRBJ2-3; a possible D gene is TRBD2 (5 bases). Per germline, CDR1 SGHAT and CDR2 FQNNGV. The CDR3 contains 17 residues. V lost 6 bases, J lost 2 bases, and 21 bases lay in between. The CDR3 reads CASSKSPTRFLTDTQYF. CDR3 sequence (DNA): TGTGCCAGCAGTAAAAGTCCCACTAGATTCCTCACAGATACGCAGTATTTT.

This clone has more than one count but fewer than ten. The chain combines TRBV30 with TRBJ2-1; TRBD2 matches 7 bases. The CDR3 contains 15 residues. The germline V gene encodes CDR1 GTSNPN and CDR2 SVGIG (reference sequence). Trimming took 0 bases from V and 8 from J; bases not matched to a gene: 10. CDR3 sequence (DNA): TGTGCCTGGAGTGTACTGGGGACTACCCTACATGAGCAGTTCTTC. It yields the protein CAWSVLGTTLHEQFF.

CDR3: CSFRGLAMGADTQYF. CDR3 DNA: TGCAGCTTCAGAGGACTAGCTATGGGAGCAGATACGCAGTATTTT. J is TRBJ2-3 and V is TRBV29-1; TRBD2 aligns across 8 bases. With 8 bases clipped from V and 4 bases from J, the junction kept 14 bases outside the gene matches. Looked up from germline, CDR1 is SQVTM and CDR2 is ANQGSEA. CDR3 length equals 15 residues.

CDR3 protein: CASSLGQRGYTF. CDR3 coding DNA: TGTGCCAGCAGCTTGGGGCAGAGGGGCTACACCTTC. The rearrangement links TRBV5-8 to TRBJ1-2; D not resolved. The ends were cut back, 0 bases at V and 8 bases at J, with 8 bases in the middle. Germline CDR1 is SGHTS and CDR2 is YDEGEE. The CDR3 is 12 residues long.

This sequence joins TRBV2 and TRBJ2-4, with D possibly TRBD2 on 5 matching bases. CDR3 length: 15 amino acids. Trimming left V 4 bases short and J 0 bases short, with 10 bases between. The germline gives CDR1 SNHLY, CDR2 FYNNEI. CDR3 DNA sequence: TGTGCCAGCAGTGCTCGGGGATCAGCCAAAAACATTCAGTACTTC. Translated, it gives CASSARGSAKNIQYF.

This chain connects TRBV29-1 to TRBJ1-1; a weak D match, TRBD1 (5 bases). The CDR3 covers 13 residues. Looked up from germline, CDR1 is SQVTM and CDR2 is ANQGSEA. V was pared by 7 bases and J by 1 base, with 13 bases between. The CDR3 protein is CSGSSTGNTEAFF. DNA for the CDR3: TGCAGCGGCTCCTCTACAGGGAACACTGAAGCTTTCTTT.

This chain joins TRBV27 and TRBJ2-1, with D maybe TRBD1 (6 bases). CDR1 and CDR2 from the germline V gene are MNHEY and SMNVEV (reference sequence). CDR3 length: 15 residues. V lost 4 bases, J lost 5 bases, and 15 bases lay in between. In DNA, the CDR3 is TGTGCCAGCAGTTACAACTCGGACAGTCACAATGAGCAGTTCTTC. The encoded protein is CASSYNSDSHNEQFF.

The chain carries TRBV4-1 and TRBJ2-1, with 10 bases that match TRBD2. The length of the CDR3 is 14 residues. Germline V gene lookup returns CDR1 MGHRA and CDR2 YSYEKL. Losses at the gene ends were 2 bases for V and 11 bases for J; bases not matched to a gene: 6. In DNA form, the CDR3 reads TGCGCCAGCAGCCAACCTAGCGGGGGCCCTAAGCAGTTCTTC. Encoded protein: CASSQPSGGPKQFF.

The V call is TRBV7-2, the J call TRBJ2-7; 7 bases are shared with TRBD1. With V trimmed by 4 bases and J by 2 bases, 5 bases remained unmatched. The CDR3 is 14 residues long. Per the germline V gene, CDR1 is SGHTA and CDR2 is FQGNSA. CDR3 amino acids: CASSSSGGAYEQYF. The CDR3 coding sequence is TGTGCCAGCAGCTCGTCAGGGGGAGCCTACGAGCAGTACTTC.

The chain has TRBV5-6 and TRBJ2-5; 8 nucleotides match TRBD1. Germline trimming cut 4 bases from V and 4 bases from J; bases unmatched to any gene: 9. CDR3 size: 15 residues. Germline-derived CDR1 and CDR2 are SGHDT and YYEEEE. CDR3 DNA sequence: TGTGCCAGCAGCCCGCCGGCAGGGGGCACAGAGACCCAGTACTTC. It is translated as CASSPPAGGTETQYF.

In the case of this clone: The sample contains more than one DNA sequence encoding this CDR3. The rearrangement joins TRBV30 to TRBJ1-2; D possibly corresponds to TRBD1 (5 bases). V was cut by 0 bases and J by 5 bases, with 10 bases left in between. The CDR3 runs 13 residues. The germline gives CDR1 GTSNPN, CDR2 SVGIG (reference sequence). This CDR3 reads CAWSVQGPYGYTF. As DNA, the CDR3 is TGTGCCTGGAGTGTCCAGGGTCCTTATGGCTACACCTTC.

Only a few counts were recorded for this clone. The chain has TRBV6-5 and TRBJ1-1; 8 bases are a match to TRBD1. CDR1 is MNHEY and CDR2 is SVGAGI in the germline V gene. The CDR3 spans 13 residues. V lost 6 bases, J lost 3 bases, and 3 bases stayed unmatched. The CDR3 DNA reads TGTGCCAGCAGCCTGACAGGGGACACTGAAGCTTTCTTT. Protein product: CASSLTGDTEAFF.

The J gene is TRBJ2-5, the V gene TRBV10-3; weak D call: TRBD2 (6 bases). The germline gives CDR1 ENHRY, CDR2 SYGVKD. V lost 2 bases, J lost 2 bases, and 9 bases lay in between. The CDR3 contains 14 residues. CDR3: CAISEGRTQETQYF. CDR3 in DNA: TGTGCCATCAGTGAGGGGAGGACGCAAGAGACCCAGTACTTC.

The chain is built from TRBV4-2 and TRBJ2-2, with a tentative D call TRBD1 (5 bases). The CDR3 covers 14 residues. V was shortened by 2 bases and J by 6 bases, with 10 bases between the two germline ends. CDR1 is LGHNA, CDR2 YNFKEQ, per germline. The chain's CDR3 is CASSQKGAAGELFF. The CDR3 DNA reads TGTGCCAGCAGCCAAAAAGGGGCCGCCGGGGAGCTGTTTTTT.